This record covers a single TCR beta chain. What it recognizes is unknown. Trimming pared 2 bases from V and 2 bases from J, leaving 10 bases between. The CDR3 totals 14 residues. Germline-derived CDR1 and CDR2 are SGHDT and YYEEEE. This record belongs to a study of cytomegalovirus exposure and HLA in healthy donors. TCRdb's table, derived via immunoSEQ multiplex PCR, lists solely in-frame clones and lacks some. The sample lists about 120,000 clones, about 88% occurring once. Whole-study results and caveats: While the bulk of TCR sequences proved rare, some public TCRs turned up in many donors. It was found in a later analysis that first-cohort TCR clusters tended to co-occur in the roughly 120 validation repertoires. Investigators reported 150 to 200 TCR beta chains as tied to cytomegalovirus. The classifier, whose performance was assessed in both the original and validation cohorts, reportedly diagnosed cytomegalovirus status with high specificity and sensitivity.

This TCR derives from a man aged 18 to 35 in good health and CMV-seropositive. Source material: PBMCs. The chain has TRBV5-6 and TRBJ1-2; D is undetermined. As DNA, the CDR3 is TGTGCCAGCAGCTTTGAGAGCAGGAACTATGGCTACACCTTC. Translation gives CASSFESRNYGYTF.